The rows below give T cell receptor beta chains drawn from one sample of a study of blood T cells in healthy people across ages. TCRdb reprocessed the 5' RACE reads via MiXCR and lists one record per CDR3 protein. Of about 720,000 distinct CDR3 sequences listed, roughly 25% are singletons. This sample was also put to use in a study of T cells of mothers and their children.

The specimen sequenced was blood. These receptors were obtained from a boy younger than 18 in good health. Both conserved end residues are part of each CDR3. The D gene is left open where the match is weak. Not all rows give a size; the values are once, few, many and, for expanded clones, a class.

>TRBJ1-1|TRBV2|NA|14|TRBD1
CASSATGTSAEAFF
TGTGCCAGCAGTGCGACAGGGACTTCGGCTGAAGCTTTCTTT
>TRBJ1-4|TRBV12-3/TRBV12-4|few|12|NA
CASSLDAGKLFF
TGTGCCAGCAGTTTAGACGCAGGAAAACTGTTTTTT
>TRBJ2-7|TRBV19|few|13|TRBD2
CASKASGTYEQYF
TGTGCCAGTAAGGCTAGCGGGACCTACGAGCAGTACTTC
>TRBJ2-2|TRBV7-9|NA|14|NA
CASSLLLLAGELFF
TGTGCCAGCAGCTTACTGCTCCTCGCCGGGGAGCTGTTTTTT
>TRBJ1-2|TRBV20-1|few|11|NA
CSASVVRGYTF
TGCAGTGCTAGTGTAGTGCGGGGCTACACCTTC
>TRBJ2-5|TRBV9|NA|15|NA
CASSVASGGIETQYF
TGTGCCAGCAGCGTAGCCTCCGGCGGGATTGAGACCCAGTACTTC
>TRBJ1-1|TRBV12-3/TRBV12-4|NA|12|NA
CASTHPGGEAFF
TGTGCCAGCACCCACCCGGGGGGTGAAGCTTTCTTT
>TRBJ2-1|TRBV5-1|NA|19|TRBD2
CASSPLGTSGRARNNEQFF
TGCGCCAGCAGCCCCCTCGGGACTAGCGGGAGGGCACGGAACAATGAGCAGTTCTTC
>TRBJ2-1|TRBV4-1|NA|15|NA
CASSQGKGGMREQFF
TGCGCCAGCAGCCAAGGGAAGGGGGGAATGAGAGAGCAGTTCTTC
>TRBJ1-2|TRBV4-3|NA|16|NA
CASSQDPRAGSYGYTF
TGCGCCAGCAGCCAAGATCCGCGGGCGGGCTCTTATGGCTACACCTTC
>TRBJ2-7|TRBV29-1|NA|12|TRBD1
CSAGQGVDEQYF
TGCAGCGCCGGACAGGGGGTAGACGAGCAGTACTTC